Given below is one T cell receptor beta chain in context. Here immunoSEQ multiplex PCR was the method, and the copy in TCRdb shows in-frame clones only, minus some. The table shows more than 25,000 clones, with 70% to 90% occurring only once. The time point denotes: before natalizumab initiation. The source of the sample is a study of multiple sclerosis patients with progressive multifocal leukoencephalopathy. The CDR3 covers 13 residues. V lost 0 bases, J lost 7 bases, and 9 bases lay in between. The germline gives CDR1 LGHNA, CDR2 YSLEER. The sequenced material came from PBMCs. The chain employs TRBV4-3 and TRBJ1-2; D possibly corresponds to TRBD1 (5 bases). This TCR derives from a human donor with multiple sclerosis. CDR3 sequence reads: CASSQDSGFGYTF. CDR3 coding DNA: TGCGCCAGCAGCCAAGATTCAGGGTTTGGCTACACCTTC.